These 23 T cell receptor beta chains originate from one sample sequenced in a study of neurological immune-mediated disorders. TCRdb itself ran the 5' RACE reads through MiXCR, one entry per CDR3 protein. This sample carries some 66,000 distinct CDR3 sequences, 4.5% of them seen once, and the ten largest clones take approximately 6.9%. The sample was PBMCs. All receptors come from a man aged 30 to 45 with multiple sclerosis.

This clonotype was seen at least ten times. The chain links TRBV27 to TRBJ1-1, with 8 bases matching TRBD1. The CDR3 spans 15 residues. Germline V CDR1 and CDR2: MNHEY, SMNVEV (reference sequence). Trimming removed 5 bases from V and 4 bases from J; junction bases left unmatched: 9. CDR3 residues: CASSPLTGAVTEAFF. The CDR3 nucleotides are TGTGCCAGCAGTCCCTTGACAGGGGCGGTCACTGAAGCTTTCTTT.

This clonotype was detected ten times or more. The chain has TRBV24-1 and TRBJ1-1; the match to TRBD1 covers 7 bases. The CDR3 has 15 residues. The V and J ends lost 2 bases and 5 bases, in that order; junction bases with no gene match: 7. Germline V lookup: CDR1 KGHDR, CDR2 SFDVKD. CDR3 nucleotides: TGTGCCACCAGTGATTCTGCCAGGGGGAAAACTGAAGCTTTCTTT. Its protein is CATSDSARGKTEAFF.

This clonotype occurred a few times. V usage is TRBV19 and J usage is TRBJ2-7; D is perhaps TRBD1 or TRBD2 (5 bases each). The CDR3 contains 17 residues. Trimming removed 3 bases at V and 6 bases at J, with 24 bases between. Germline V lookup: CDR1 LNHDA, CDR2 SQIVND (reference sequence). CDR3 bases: TGTGCCAGTAGTATCCGGCACGGGGCCGAACCCGCACGCGAGCAGTACTTC. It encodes CASSIRHGAEPAREQYF.

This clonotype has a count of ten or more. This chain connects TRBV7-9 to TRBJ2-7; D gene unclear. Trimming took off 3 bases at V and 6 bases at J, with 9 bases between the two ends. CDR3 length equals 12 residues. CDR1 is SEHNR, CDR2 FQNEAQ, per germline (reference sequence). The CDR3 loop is CASSFGPGEQYV. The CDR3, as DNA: TGTGCCAGCAGCTTCGGACCTGGCGAGCAGTACGTC.

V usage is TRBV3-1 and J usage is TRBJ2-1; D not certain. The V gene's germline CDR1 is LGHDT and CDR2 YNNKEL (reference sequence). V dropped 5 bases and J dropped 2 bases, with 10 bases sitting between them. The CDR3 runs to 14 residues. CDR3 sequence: CASSFLNAYNEQFF. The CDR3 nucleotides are TGTGCCAGCAGCTTCTTAAACGCCTACAATGAGCAGTTCTTC.

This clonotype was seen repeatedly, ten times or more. The CDR3 sequence is CASSVTGVGGKRNYGYTF. CDR3 coding DNA: TGTGCCAGCAGCGTAACGGGTGTCGGGGGGAAAAGGAACTATGGCTACACCTTC. The chain couples TRBV28 to TRBJ1-2; weak D call: TRBD1 (5 bases). Trimming left V 6 bases short and J 2 bases short, with 25 bases between. Germline CDR1 and CDR2: MDHEN and SYDVKM. This CDR3 spans 18 amino acids.

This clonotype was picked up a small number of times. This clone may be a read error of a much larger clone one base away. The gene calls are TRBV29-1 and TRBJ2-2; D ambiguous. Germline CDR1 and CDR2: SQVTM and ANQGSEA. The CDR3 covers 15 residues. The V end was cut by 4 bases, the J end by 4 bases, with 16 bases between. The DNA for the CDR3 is TGCAGCGTTGTTTATCCGCGCAAGGTCACCGGGGAGCTGTTTTTT. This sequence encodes CSVVYPRKVTGELFF.

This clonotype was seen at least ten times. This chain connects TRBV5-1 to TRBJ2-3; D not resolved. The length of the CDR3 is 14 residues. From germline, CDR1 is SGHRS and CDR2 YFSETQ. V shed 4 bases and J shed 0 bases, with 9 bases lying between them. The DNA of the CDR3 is TGCGCCAGCAGCGCCCGGACCAGCACAGATACGCAGTATTTT. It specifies CASSARTSTDTQYF.

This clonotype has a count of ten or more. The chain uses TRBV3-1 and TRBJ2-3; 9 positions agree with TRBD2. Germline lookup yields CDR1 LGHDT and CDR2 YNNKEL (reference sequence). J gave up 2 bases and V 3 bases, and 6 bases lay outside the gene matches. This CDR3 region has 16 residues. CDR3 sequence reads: CASSHWLAGFTDTQYF. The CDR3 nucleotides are TGTGCCAGCAGCCATTGGCTAGCGGGGTTCACAGATACGCAGTATTTT.

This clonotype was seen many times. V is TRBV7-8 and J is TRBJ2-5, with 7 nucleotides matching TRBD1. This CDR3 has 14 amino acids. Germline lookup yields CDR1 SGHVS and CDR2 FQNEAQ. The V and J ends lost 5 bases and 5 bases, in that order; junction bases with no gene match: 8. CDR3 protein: CASSTRDRLETQYF. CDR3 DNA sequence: TGTGCCAGCAGCACTCGGGACAGATTGGAGACCCAGTACTTC.

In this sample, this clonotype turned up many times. This chain's CDR3 is CATSRLTSNYGYTF. The CDR3 region has the DNA TGTGCCACCAGCAGACTGACTTCTAACTATGGCTACACCTTC. This chain links TRBV15 with TRBJ1-2; D remains unclear. This CDR3 is 14 amino acids long. CDR1 and CDR2 from the germline V gene are LNHNV and YYDKDF (reference sequence). V was pared by 2 bases and J by 0 bases, with 7 bases between.

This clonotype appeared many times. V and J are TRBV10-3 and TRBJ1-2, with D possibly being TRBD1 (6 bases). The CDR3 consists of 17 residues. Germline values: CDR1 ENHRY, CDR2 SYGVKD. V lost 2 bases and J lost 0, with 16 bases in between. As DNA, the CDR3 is TGTGCCATCAGTGAGCCAGCGGACAGCACTACTAACTATGGCTACACCTTC. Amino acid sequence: CAISEPADSTTNYGYTF.

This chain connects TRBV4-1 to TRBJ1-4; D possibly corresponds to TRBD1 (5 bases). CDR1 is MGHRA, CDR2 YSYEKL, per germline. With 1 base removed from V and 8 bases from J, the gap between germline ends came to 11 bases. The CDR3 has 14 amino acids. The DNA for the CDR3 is TGCGCCAGCAGCCAAGGGAGGGGAGAGGAAAAACTGTTTTTT. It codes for CASSQGRGEEKLFF.

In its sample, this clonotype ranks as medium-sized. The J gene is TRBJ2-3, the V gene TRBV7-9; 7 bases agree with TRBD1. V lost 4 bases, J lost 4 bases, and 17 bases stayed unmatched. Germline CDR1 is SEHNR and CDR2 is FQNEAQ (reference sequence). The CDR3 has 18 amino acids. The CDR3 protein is CASSSPISGKGAADTQYF. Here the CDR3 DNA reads TGTGCCAGCAGCTCTCCAATATCAGGGAAGGGGGCTGCAGATACGCAGTATTTT.

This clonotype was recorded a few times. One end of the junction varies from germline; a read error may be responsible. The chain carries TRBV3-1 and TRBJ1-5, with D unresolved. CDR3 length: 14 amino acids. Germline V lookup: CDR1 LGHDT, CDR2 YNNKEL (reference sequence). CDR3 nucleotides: TGTGCCAGCAGCCATGCGGGGTTGTACCAGCCCCAGAATTTT. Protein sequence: CASSHAGLYQPQNF.

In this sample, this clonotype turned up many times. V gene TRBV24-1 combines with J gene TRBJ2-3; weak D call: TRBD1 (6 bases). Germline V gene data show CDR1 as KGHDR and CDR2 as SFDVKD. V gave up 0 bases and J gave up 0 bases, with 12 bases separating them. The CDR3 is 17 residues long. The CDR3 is CATSDLKTGSSTDTQYF. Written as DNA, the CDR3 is TGTGCCACCAGTGATTTGAAAACAGGGAGTAGCACAGATACGCAGTATTTT.

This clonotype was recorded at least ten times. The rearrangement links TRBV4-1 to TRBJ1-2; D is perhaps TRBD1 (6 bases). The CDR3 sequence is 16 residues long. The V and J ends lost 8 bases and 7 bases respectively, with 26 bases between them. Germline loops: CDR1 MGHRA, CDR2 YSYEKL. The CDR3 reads CASFSHNSGGARGYTF. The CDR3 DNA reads TGCGCCAGCTTTAGCCACAATTCGGGGGGGGCGCGTGGCTACACCTTC.

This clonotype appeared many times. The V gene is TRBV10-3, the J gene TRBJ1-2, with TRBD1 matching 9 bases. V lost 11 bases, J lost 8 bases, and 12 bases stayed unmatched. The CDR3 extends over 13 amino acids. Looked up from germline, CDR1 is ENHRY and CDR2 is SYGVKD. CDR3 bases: TGTGCCGTATCCGGGGGACAGGGAATCGGCTACACCTTC. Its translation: CAVSGGQGIGYTF.

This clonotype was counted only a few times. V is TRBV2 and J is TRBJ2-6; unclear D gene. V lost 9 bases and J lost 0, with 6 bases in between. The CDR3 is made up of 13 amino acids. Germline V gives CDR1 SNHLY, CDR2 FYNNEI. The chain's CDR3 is CASAPSGANVLTF. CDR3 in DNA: TGTGCCAGTGCCCCCTCTGGGGCCAACGTCCTGACTTTC. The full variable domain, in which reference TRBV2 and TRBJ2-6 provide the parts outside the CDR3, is EPEVTQTPSHQVTQMGQEVILRCVPISNHLYFYWYRQILGQKVEFLVSFYNNEISEKSEIFDDQFSVERPDGSNFTLKIRSTKLEDSAMYFCASAPSGANVLTFGAGSRLTVL.

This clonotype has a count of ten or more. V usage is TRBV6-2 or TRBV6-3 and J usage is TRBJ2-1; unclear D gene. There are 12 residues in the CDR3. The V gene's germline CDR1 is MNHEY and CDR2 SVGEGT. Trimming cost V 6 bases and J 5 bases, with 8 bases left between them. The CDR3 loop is CASSSRDNEQFF. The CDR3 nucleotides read TGTGCCAGCAGCTCCCGGGACAATGAGCAGTTCTTC.

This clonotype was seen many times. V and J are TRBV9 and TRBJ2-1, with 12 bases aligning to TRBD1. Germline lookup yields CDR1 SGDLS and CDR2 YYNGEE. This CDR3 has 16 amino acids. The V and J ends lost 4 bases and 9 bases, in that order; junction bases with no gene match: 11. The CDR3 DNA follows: TGTGCCAGCAGCTCTGGGACAGGGGGCGAACCCCCTGAGCAGTTCTTC. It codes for CASSSGTGGEPPEQFF.

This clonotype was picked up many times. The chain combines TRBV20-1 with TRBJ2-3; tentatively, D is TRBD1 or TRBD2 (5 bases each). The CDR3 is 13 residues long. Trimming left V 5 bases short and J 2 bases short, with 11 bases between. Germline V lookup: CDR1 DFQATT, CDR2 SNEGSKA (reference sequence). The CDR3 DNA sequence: TGCAGTGCTTGGGACCAGCACACAGATACGCAGTATTTT. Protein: CSAWDQHTDTQYF.

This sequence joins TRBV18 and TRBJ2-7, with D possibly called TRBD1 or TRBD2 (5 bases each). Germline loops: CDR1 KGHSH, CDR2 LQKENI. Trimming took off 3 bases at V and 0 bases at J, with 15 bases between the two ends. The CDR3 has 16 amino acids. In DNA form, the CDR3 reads TGTGCCAGCTCACCGACGGGGCCAACAAGCTCCTACGAGCAGTACTTC. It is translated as CASSPTGPTSSYEQYF. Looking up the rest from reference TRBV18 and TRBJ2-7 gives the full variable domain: NAGVMQNPRHLVRRRGQEARLRCSPMKGHSHVYWYRQLPEEGLKFMVYLQKENIIDESGMPKERFSAEFPKEGPSILRIQQVVRGDSAAYFCASSPTGPTSSYEQYFGPGTRLTVT.